Only a few counts were recorded for the clone carrying this T cell receptor beta chain. Trimming pared 5 bases from V and 3 bases from J, leaving 14 bases between. Germline CDR1 is SEHNR and CDR2 is FQNEAQ (reference sequence). The CDR3 sequence is 15 residues long. This record belongs to a study of cytomegalovirus exposure and HLA in healthy donors. The PCR had 60 Vbeta and 13 Jbeta primers. Authors' methods: There were 70 million to 95 million unique TCR beta chains by a later count, and approximately 12 million of them were shared. Assay used: immunoSEQ multiplex PCR; TCRdb lists only in-frame clones, some missing. V and J calls plus clone size are reproduced from that table; the DNA served to infer D and trimming. The sample carries about 200,000 clones, roughly 90% recorded once.

This receptor was taken from a woman aged 30 to 39 in good health and CMV-seronegative. The chain uses TRBV7-9 and TRBJ1-3; D gene uncertain. The specimen sequenced was PBMCs. The CDR3 DNA reads TGTGCCAGCAGCCCACCGTGGAGGTATGGAAACACCATATATTTT. Amino acids: CASSPPWRYGNTIYF.